What follows are 23 T cell receptor beta chains derived from one specimen sequenced in a study of blood T cell repertoires in COVID-19. The protocol was immunoSEQ multiplex PCR, while the TCRdb copy is restricted to in-frame clones and leaves out a portion. The sample consists of 60,000 to 100,000 clones, around 90% of them appearing once. The source material was peripheral blood. The receptors come from a man over 45 with active COVID-19.

The CDR3 here is CASSLDRDQPQHF. The CDR3 DNA reads as TGTGCCAGCAGCTTGGACAGAGATCAGCCCCAGCATTTT. The chain recombines TRBV7-3 with TRBJ1-5, with a possible D match to TRBD1 (6 bases). The ends were cut back, 3 bases at V and 5 bases at J, with 8 bases in the middle. The germline CDR1 and CDR2 sequences are SGHTA and FQGTGA. The CDR3 runs to 13 residues.

The chain employs TRBV7-9 and TRBJ2-1; 7 nucleotides align to TRBD2. Germline lookup yields CDR1 SEHNR and CDR2 FQNEAQ (reference sequence). J gave up 10 bases and V 7 bases, and 10 bases lay outside the gene matches. The CDR3 contains 13 residues. DNA of the CDR3: TGTGCCAGCACCCAGGAGCCCGGGAGGGAGCAGTTCTTC. This encodes CASTQEPGREQFF.

The rearrangement uses TRBV4-1 and TRBJ1-1; 8 nucleotides align to TRBD1. The CDR3 length is 17 residues. Germline V gene data show CDR1 as MGHRA and CDR2 as YSYEKL. V dropped 1 base and J dropped 5; count of bases not matched to a gene: 12. The CDR3 here is CASSQVTGGLGWTEAFF. CDR3 nucleotides: TGCGCCAGCAGCCAAGTTACAGGGGGTTTAGGTTGGACTGAAGCTTTCTTT.

The chain combines TRBV11-3 with TRBJ2-1; maybe TRBD2 (5 bases). This CDR3 has 16 amino acids. Germline assignment: CDR1 SGHNT and CDR2 YENEEA. V dropped 1 base and J dropped 3 bases, with 13 bases sitting between them. The CDR3 nucleotides read TGTGCCAGCAGCTTAGGGGGTGGACTCAACTACAATGAGCAGTTCTTC. It is translated as CASSLGGGLNYNEQFF.

The chain links TRBV2 to TRBJ2-3, with 8 bases fitting TRBD1. The CDR3 length is 18 residues. The V segment lost 8 bases and the J segment 2 bases; nucleotides outside the gene matches: 18. Germline lookup yields CDR1 SNHLY and CDR2 FYNNEI. CDR3 sequence (DNA): TGTGCCAGCGAATACGAGCCTGTCACAGGGGGACACACAGATACGCAGTATTTT. Protein sequence: CASEYEPVTGGHTDTQYF.

V and J are TRBV25-1 and TRBJ2-5, with 8 bases fitting TRBD1. Looked up from germline, CDR1 is MGHDK and CDR2 is SYGVNS. V shed 1 base, J shed 5 bases, and the junction held 6 bases outside the gene matches. The CDR3 totals 15 residues. CDR3 in amino acids: CASSEWQGAGETQYF. CDR3 coding DNA: TGTGCCAGCAGTGAATGGCAGGGGGCGGGGGAGACCCAGTACTTC.

The rearrangement uses TRBV9 and TRBJ2-1; 9 positions match TRBD1. The J segment lost 4 bases and the V segment lost 3 bases, leaving 2 bases of the junction unmatched. CDR1 and CDR2 (germline): SGDLS, YYNGEE. This CDR3 region has 14 residues. The CDR3 bases are TGTGCCAGCAGCGCTGGACAGGGGTACAATGAGCAGTTCTTC. It yields the protein CASSAGQGYNEQFF. The full variable domain, with the rest looked up from reference TRBV9 and TRBJ2-1, is DSGVTQTPKHLITATGQRVTLRCSPRSGDLSVYWYQQSLDQGLQFLIQYYNGEERAKGNILERFSAQQFPDLHSELNLSSLELGDSALYFCASSAGQGYNEQFFGPGTRLTVL.

The chain links TRBV4-3 to TRBJ2-7, with a possible D match to TRBD1 (6 bases). The CDR3 runs 15 residues. CDR1 LGHNA and CDR2 YSLEER come from the germline V gene. The V and J ends lost 0 bases and 0 bases respectively, with 9 bases between them. CDR3 DNA: TGCGCCAGCAGCCAAGAGAGGACAGCCTCCTACGAGCAGTACTTC. Its protein product is CASSQERTASYEQYF.

The V and J genes are TRBV9 and TRBJ2-5; D gene ambiguous. Germline V lookup: CDR1 SGDLS, CDR2 YYNGEE. The V end was cut by 0 bases, the J end by 2 bases, with 11 bases between. The CDR3 is 15 amino acids. CDR3 DNA sequence: TGTGCCAGCAGCGTAGAGGTGGGCTCTCAAGAGACCCAGTACTTC. Encoded protein: CASSVEVGSQETQYF.

This clone was counted a single time. The V call is TRBV3-1 (or the pseudogene TRBV3-2), the J call TRBJ2-1, with D possibly TRBD2 on 5 matching bases. CDR1 and CDR2 from the germline V gene are LGHDT and YNNKEL (reference sequence). This CDR3 is built from 13 residues. The V and J ends lost 4 bases and 9 bases respectively, with 13 bases between them. The CDR3 spells CASSPGYLVEQFF. In DNA, the CDR3 is TGTGCCAGCAGCCCGGGGTATCTGGTTGAGCAGTTCTTC.

The V gene is TRBV18, the J gene TRBJ2-1; TRBD2 might be the D (7 bases). This CDR3 region has 16 residues. CDR1 is KGHSH and CDR2 is LQKENI in the germline V gene. The germline V and J ends were trimmed by 3 bases and 6 bases, with 18 bases remaining between them. CDR3 protein: CASSPTAGVAGNEQFF. The CDR3 coding sequence is TGTGCCAGCTCACCTACCGCAGGGGTAGCGGGCAATGAGCAGTTCTTC. Drawing the rest from reference TRBV18 and TRBJ2-1, the complete variable domain is NAGVMQNPRHLVRRRGQEARLRCSPMKGHSHVYWYRQLPEEGLKFMVYLQKENIIDESGMPKERFSAEFPKEGPSILRIQQVVRGDSAAYFCASSPTAGVAGNEQFFGPGTRLTVL.

This clone was counted once. J is TRBJ2-7 and V is TRBV6-2 or TRBV6-3, with D tentatively TRBD1 (5 bases). Germline CDR1 and CDR2: MNHEY and SVGEGT. The V end was cut by 2 bases, the J end by 1 base, with 6 bases between. The length of the CDR3 is 13 residues. CDR3 loop: CASSYGQSYEQYF. DNA for the CDR3: TGTGCCAGCAGTTACGGACAATCCTACGAGCAGTACTTC.

The rearrangement joins TRBV2 to TRBJ1-4, with 9 bases that match TRBD1. CDR1 and CDR2 from the germline V gene are SNHLY and FYNNEI. V shed 6 bases and J 1 base; nucleotides not matched to a gene: 3. CDR3 size: 15 residues. DNA for the CDR3: TGTGCCAGCAGACGACAGGGGGTAACTAATGAAAAACTGTTTTTT. This gives the protein CASRRQGVTNEKLFF. Full variable domain (remainder filled in from reference TRBV2 and TRBJ1-4): EPEVTQTPSHQVTQMGQEVILRCVPISNHLYFYWYRQILGQKVEFLVSFYNNEISEKSEIFDDQFSVERPDGSNFTLKIRSTKLEDSAMYFCASRRQGVTNEKLFFGSGTQLSVL.

The gene calls are TRBV6-1 and TRBJ1-4; D ambiguous. V shed 4 bases and J shed 3 bases, with 15 bases lying between them. The V gene's germline CDR1 is MNHNS and CDR2 SASEGT. The CDR3 loop spans 16 amino acids. The CDR3 loop reads CASSVLYSRPNEKLFF. In DNA form, the CDR3 reads TGTGCCAGCAGTGTCCTCTACAGCCGCCCTAATGAAAAACTGTTTTTT.

The rearrangement links TRBV11-1 to TRBJ1-4, with a weak D call TRBD1 (6 bases). Germline V gene data show CDR1 as SGHAT and CDR2 as FQDESV (reference sequence). The CDR3 loop spans 16 amino acids. V was pared by 4 bases and J by 2 bases, with 14 bases between. This CDR3 is CASSSHRDSTNEKLFF. The CDR3 region has the DNA TGTGCCAGCAGCTCTCACAGGGATTCGACTAATGAAAAACTGTTTTTT.

V gene TRBV5-6 combines with J gene TRBJ1-1; D remains unclear. Germline lookup yields CDR1 SGHDT and CDR2 YYEEEE. The CDR3 loop spans 14 amino acids. Between the trimmed V and J ends, which lost 0 bases and 1 base, there was a span of 7 bases. Here the CDR3 DNA reads TGTGCCAGCAGCTTGGACAACAGGAACACTGAAGCTTTCTTT. Translating it yields CASSLDNRNTEAFF.

The V and J genes are TRBV11-2 and TRBJ2-1, with D tentatively TRBD2 (7 bases). V was cut by 0 bases and J by 5 bases, with 11 bases left in between. This CDR3 has 15 amino acids. Germline V gene data show CDR1 as SGHAT and CDR2 as FQNNGV. The CDR3 loop reads CASSLDRGTNNEQFF. In DNA, the CDR3 is TGTGCCAGCAGCTTAGATAGGGGGACTAACAATGAGCAGTTCTTC.

The V call is TRBV7-2, the J call TRBJ1-2; 7 nucleotides agree with TRBD1. The CDR3 contains 14 residues. Germline CDR1 and CDR2: SGHTA and FQGNSA. V shed 2 bases and J 5 bases; nucleotides not matched to a gene: 5. CDR3 sequence: CASSLTTGTYGYTF. CDR3 bases: TGTGCCAGCAGCTTAACGACAGGGACTTATGGCTACACCTTC.

This CDR3 is CASSLGQGAYGETQYF. The CDR3 nucleotides read TGTGCCAGCAGCTTAGGTCAGGGGGCTTATGGAGAGACCCAGTACTTC. V and J are TRBV7-6 and TRBJ2-5; TRBD1 matches 8 bases. CDR1 and CDR2 (germline): SGHVS, FNYEAQ. This CDR3 has 16 amino acids. V dropped 1 base and J dropped 4; count of bases not matched to a gene: 8.

The chain carries TRBV29-1 and TRBJ2-2, with TRBD1 matching over 7 bases. The CDR3 loop spans 13 amino acids. V shed 4 bases, J shed 1 base, and the junction held 0 bases outside the gene matches. The germline V gene has CDR1 SQVTM and CDR2 ANQGSEA. In DNA form, the CDR3 reads TGCAGCGTTGCAGGGGGGAACACCGGGGAGCTGTTTTTT. Amino acid sequence: CSVAGGNTGELFF.

The chain links TRBV7-8 to TRBJ1-1, with D possibly matching TRBD1 (5 bases). Per the germline V gene, CDR1 is SGHVS and CDR2 is FQNEAQ. The CDR3 covers 16 residues. Trimming took off 5 bases at V and 0 bases at J, with 16 bases between the two ends. CDR3 bases: TGTGCCAGCAGCAAAGGCCTACAGGCTCTGAACACTGAAGCTTTCTTT. Its translation: CASSKGLQALNTEAFF.

The genes are TRBV2 and TRBJ2-7, with D perhaps matching TRBD2 (5 bases). Germline V gene sequence: CDR1 SNHLY, CDR2 FYNNEI. The CDR3 runs 14 residues. V lost 0 bases to trimming and J lost 7 bases, with 13 bases between them. In DNA, the CDR3 is TGTGCCAGCAGTGAAGCGCTTCGGGGTTGGGAGCAGTACTTC. It translates to CASSEALRGWEQYF.

J is TRBJ2-2 and V is TRBV7-9; D might be TRBD1 (5 bases). Germline V CDR1 and CDR2: SEHNR, FQNEAQ (reference sequence). This CDR3 region has 15 residues. V lost 6 bases and J 4 bases, leaving 15 bases between the germline ends. In nucleotides, the CDR3 is TGTGCCAGCAGACAGGACACCCGGGTCACCGGGGAGCTGTTTTTT. Translating gives CASRQDTRVTGELFF.